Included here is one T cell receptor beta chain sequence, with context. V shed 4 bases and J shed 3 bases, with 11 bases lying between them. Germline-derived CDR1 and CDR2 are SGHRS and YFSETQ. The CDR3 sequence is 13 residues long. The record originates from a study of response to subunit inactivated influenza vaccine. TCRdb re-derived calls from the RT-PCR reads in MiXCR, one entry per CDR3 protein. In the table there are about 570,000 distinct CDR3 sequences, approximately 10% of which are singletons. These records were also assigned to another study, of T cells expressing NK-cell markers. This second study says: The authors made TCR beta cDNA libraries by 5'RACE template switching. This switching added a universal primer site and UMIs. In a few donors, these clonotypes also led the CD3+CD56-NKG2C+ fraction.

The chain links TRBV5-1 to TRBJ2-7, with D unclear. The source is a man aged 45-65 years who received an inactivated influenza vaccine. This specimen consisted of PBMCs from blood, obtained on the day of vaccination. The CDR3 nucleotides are TGCGCCAGCAGCCCTGGAAAGGGCTACGAGCAGTACTTC. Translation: CASSPGKGYEQYF.